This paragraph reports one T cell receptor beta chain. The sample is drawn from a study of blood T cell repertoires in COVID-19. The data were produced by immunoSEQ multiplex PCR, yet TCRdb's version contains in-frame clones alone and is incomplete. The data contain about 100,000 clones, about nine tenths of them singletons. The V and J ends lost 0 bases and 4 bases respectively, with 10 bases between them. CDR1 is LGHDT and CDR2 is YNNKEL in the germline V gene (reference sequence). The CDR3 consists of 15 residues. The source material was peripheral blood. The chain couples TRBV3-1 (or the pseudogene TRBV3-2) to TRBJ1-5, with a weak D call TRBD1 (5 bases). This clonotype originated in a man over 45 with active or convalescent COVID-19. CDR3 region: CASSQDPGWNQPQHF. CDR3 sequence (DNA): TGTGCCAGCAGCCAAGATCCAGGGTGGAATCAGCCCCAGCATTTT.